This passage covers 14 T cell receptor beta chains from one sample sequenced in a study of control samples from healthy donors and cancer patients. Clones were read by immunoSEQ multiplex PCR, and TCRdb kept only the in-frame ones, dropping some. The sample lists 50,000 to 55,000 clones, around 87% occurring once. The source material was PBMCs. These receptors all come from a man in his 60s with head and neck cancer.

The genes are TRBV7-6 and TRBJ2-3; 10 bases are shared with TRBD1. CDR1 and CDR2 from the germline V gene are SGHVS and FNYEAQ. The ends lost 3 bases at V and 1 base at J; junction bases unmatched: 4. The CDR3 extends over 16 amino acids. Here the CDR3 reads CASSFRQGAGTDTQYF. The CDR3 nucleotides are TGTGCCAGCAGCTTCCGACAGGGGGCTGGCACAGATACGCAGTATTTT. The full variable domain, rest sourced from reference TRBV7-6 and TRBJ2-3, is GAGVSQSPRYKVTKRGQDVALRCDPISGHVSLYWYRQALGQGPEFLTYFNYEAQQDKSGLPNDRFSAERPEGSISTLTIQRTEQRDSAMYRCASSFRQGAGTDTQYFGPGTRLTVL.

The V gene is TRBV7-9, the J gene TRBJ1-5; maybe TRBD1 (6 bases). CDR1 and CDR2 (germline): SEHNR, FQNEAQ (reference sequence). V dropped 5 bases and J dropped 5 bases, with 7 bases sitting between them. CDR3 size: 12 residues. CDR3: CASSRQDQPQHF. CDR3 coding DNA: TGTGCCAGCAGCCGACAGGATCAGCCCCAGCATTTT.

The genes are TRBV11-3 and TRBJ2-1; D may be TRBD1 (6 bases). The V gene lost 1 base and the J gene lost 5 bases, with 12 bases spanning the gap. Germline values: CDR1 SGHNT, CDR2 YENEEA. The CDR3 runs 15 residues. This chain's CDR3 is CASSLVTGAHNEQFF. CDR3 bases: TGTGCCAGCAGCTTAGTGACAGGAGCCCACAATGAGCAGTTCTTC.

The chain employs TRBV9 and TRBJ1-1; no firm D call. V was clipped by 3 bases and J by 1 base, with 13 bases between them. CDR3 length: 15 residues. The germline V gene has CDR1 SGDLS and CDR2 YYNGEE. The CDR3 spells CASSARVVTNTEAFF. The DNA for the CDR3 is TGTGCCAGCAGCGCCCGGGTGGTGACGAACACTGAAGCTTTCTTT.

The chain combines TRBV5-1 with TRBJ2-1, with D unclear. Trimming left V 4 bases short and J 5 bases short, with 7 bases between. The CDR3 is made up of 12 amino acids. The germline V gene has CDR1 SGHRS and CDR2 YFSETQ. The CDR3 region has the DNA TGCGCCAGCAGCCGTGGGAACAATGAGCAGTTCTTC. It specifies CASSRGNNEQFF.

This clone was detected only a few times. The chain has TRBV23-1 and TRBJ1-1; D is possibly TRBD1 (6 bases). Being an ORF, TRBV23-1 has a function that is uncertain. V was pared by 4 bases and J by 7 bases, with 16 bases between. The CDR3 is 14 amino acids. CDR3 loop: CASSPPGAGVEAFF. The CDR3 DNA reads TGCGCCAGCAGTCCTCCAGGGGCGGGGGTTGAAGCTTTCTTT.

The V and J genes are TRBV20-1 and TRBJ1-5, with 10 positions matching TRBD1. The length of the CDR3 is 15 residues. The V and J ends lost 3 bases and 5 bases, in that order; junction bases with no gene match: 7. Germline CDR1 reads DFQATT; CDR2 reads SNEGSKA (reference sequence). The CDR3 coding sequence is TGCAGTGCTAGTAAGGGACAGGGGAGCCATCAGCCCCAGCATTTT. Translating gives CSASKGQGSHQPQHF.

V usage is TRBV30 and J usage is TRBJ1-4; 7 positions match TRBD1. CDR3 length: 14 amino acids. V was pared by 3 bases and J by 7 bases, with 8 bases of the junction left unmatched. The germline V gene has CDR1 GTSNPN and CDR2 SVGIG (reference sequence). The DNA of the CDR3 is TGTGCCTGGAGCACCGGACAGGTTGCTGAAAAACTGTTTTTT. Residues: CAWSTGQVAEKLFF.

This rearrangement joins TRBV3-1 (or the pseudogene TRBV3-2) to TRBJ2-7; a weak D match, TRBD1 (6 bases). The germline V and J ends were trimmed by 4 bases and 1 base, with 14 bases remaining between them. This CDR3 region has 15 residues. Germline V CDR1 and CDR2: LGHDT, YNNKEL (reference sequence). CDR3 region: CASSPNRVPSYEQYF. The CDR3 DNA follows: TGTGCCAGCAGCCCCAACAGGGTCCCATCCTACGAGCAGTACTTC.

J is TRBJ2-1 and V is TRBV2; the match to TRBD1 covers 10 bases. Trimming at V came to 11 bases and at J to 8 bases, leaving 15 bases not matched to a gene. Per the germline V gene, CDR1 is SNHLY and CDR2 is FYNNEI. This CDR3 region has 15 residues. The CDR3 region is CAVGLSGQGNHEQFF. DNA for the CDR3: TGTGCCGTCGGCTTGTCGGGACAGGGGAATCATGAGCAGTTCTTC.

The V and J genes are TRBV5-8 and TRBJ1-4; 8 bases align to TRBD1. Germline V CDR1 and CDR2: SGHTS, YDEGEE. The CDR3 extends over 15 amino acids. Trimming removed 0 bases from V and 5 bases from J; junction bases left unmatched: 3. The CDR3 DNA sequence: TGTGCCAGCAGCTTGGGGACAGGGCACAATGAAAAACTGTTTTTT. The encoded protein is CASSLGTGHNEKLFF.

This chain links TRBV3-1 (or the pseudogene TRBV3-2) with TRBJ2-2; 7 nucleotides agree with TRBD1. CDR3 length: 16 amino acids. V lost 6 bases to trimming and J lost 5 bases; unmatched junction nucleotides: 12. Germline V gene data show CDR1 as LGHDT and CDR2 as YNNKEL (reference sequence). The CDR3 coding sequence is TGTGCCAGCAGGAACCTTCCGGGACAGACGACCGGGGAGCTGTTTTTT. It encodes CASRNLPGQTTGELFF.

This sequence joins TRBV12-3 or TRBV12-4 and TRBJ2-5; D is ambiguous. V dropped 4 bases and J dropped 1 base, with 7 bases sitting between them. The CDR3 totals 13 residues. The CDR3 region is CASSSGSQETQYF. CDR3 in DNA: TGTGCCAGCAGTTCCGGGTCCCAAGAGACCCAGTACTTC.

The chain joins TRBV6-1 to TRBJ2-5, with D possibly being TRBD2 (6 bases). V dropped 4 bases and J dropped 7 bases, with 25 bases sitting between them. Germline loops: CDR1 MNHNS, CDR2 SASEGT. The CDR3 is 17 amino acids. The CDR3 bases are TGTGCCAGCAGTGTTTCACTGCGGGACGCTTCGAATCCGACCCAGTACTTC. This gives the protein CASSVSLRDASNPTQYF.